Below, 21 T cell receptor beta chains from the same sample are listed, as sequenced in a study of control samples from healthy donors and cancer patients. TCRdb's copy holds only in-frame clones and misses some; the assay was immunoSEQ multiplex PCR. The sample includes 80,000 to 85,000 clones, roughly 90% of them seen just once. Sequenced sample: blood. Receptors were obtained from a woman in her forties or fifties in good health.

The rearrangement uses TRBV29-1 and TRBJ1-2; perhaps TRBD1 as D (5 bases). Germline-derived CDR1 and CDR2 are SQVTM and ANQGSEA. The V gene lost 3 bases and the J gene lost 8 bases, with 19 bases spanning the gap. The CDR3 has 14 residues. The CDR3 nucleotides read TGCAGCGTTGATCCGTTGATGGGAAGGGGAGGCTACACCTTC. It translates to CSVDPLMGRGGYTF. The whole variable domain, remainder taken from reference TRBV29-1 and TRBJ1-2, is SAVISQKPSRDICQRGTSLTIQCQVDSQVTMMFWYRQQPGQSLTLIATANQGSEATYESGFVIDKFPISRPNLTFSTLTVSNMSPEDSSIYLCSVDPLMGRGGYTFGSGTRLTVV.

This clone rates as medium-sized. The chain has TRBV19 and TRBJ2-6, with 7 nucleotides matching TRBD1. The V gene's germline CDR1 is LNHDA and CDR2 SQIVND (reference sequence). After removal of 10 bases from V and 0 bases from J, the junction contained 6 bases not matched to a gene. This CDR3 region has 15 residues. The CDR3 is CATNRQGSGANVLTF. For the CDR3, the DNA is TGTGCCACTAATCGACAGGGCTCTGGGGCCAACGTCCTGACTTTC.

CDR3 loop: CASSPDPRLAGTVRYEQYF. Here the CDR3 DNA reads TGCGCCAGCAGCCCCGACCCACGACTAGCGGGGACCGTACGCTACGAGCAGTACTTC. The chain is built from TRBV5-1 and TRBJ2-7, with 11 bases fitting TRBD2. Losses at the gene ends were 4 bases for V and 3 bases for J; bases not matched to a gene: 18. The germline CDR1 and CDR2 sequences are SGHRS and YFSETQ. The CDR3 consists of 19 residues.

In this sample, this clone turned up a few times. The chain links TRBV29-1 to TRBJ2-1, with D maybe TRBD2 (6 bases). Germline-derived CDR1 and CDR2 are SQVTM and ANQGSEA. The CDR3 spans 13 residues. The germline V and J ends were trimmed by 4 bases and 7 bases, with 14 bases remaining between them. CDR3 bases: TGCAGCGTTGCAATGGGGGGAGGTAATGAGCAGTTCTTC. It encodes CSVAMGGGNEQFF.

The chain uses TRBV27 and TRBJ1-1; D gene unclear. The ends were cut back, 9 bases at V and 0 bases at J, with 14 bases in the middle. Germline V gene lookup returns CDR1 MNHEY and CDR2 SMNVEV (reference sequence). CDR3 size: 14 residues. The CDR3 sequence: CASWGVALNTEAFF. CDR3 coding DNA: TGTGCCAGTTGGGGAGTCGCCCTGAACACTGAAGCTTTCTTT.

V and J are TRBV18 and TRBJ1-4; 10 nucleotides match TRBD1. Germline values: CDR1 KGHSH, CDR2 LQKENI. Unmatched junction bases numbered 3, after V lost 5 bases and J lost 6 bases. The CDR3 is 14 amino acids. CDR3 loop: CASSSGTGDEKLFF. The CDR3 coding sequence is TGTGCCAGCTCATCCGGGACAGGGGATGAAAAACTGTTTTTT.

This chain connects TRBV2 to TRBJ2-7; D is possibly TRBD2 (5 bases). The CDR3 has 14 residues. Germline values: CDR1 SNHLY, CDR2 FYNNEI. Trimming left V 4 bases short and J 3 bases short, with 13 bases between. The DNA of the CDR3 is TGTGCCAGCAGTGGAGGGCAGAACTTCTACGAGCAGTACTTC. Translated: CASSGGQNFYEQYF.

The J gene is TRBJ2-3, the V gene TRBV9; 7 nucleotides line up with TRBD2. The V and J ends lost 3 bases and 3 bases, in that order; junction bases with no gene match: 4. This CDR3 has 14 residues. Germline CDR1 is SGDLS and CDR2 is YYNGEE. The CDR3 spells CASSASGGTDTQYF. CDR3 coding DNA: TGTGCCAGCAGCGCGTCGGGAGGAACAGATACGCAGTATTTT.

The rearrangement uses TRBV6-1 and TRBJ1-5; D not certain. This CDR3 spans 12 amino acids. Germline V CDR1 and CDR2: MNHNS, SASEGT. Trimming left V 2 bases short and J 8 bases short, with 7 bases between. CDR3 sequence reads: CASSEPYKPQHF. The CDR3 DNA reads as TGTGCCAGCAGTGAACCCTATAAGCCCCAGCATTTT.

The chain is built from TRBV7-7 and TRBJ2-1, with 8 positions matching TRBD1. Unmatched junction bases numbered 5, after V lost 4 bases and J lost 9 bases. CDR1 is SSHAT and CDR2 is FNYEAQ in the germline V gene (reference sequence). This CDR3 has 13 residues. CDR3 protein: CASSSNTGGEQFF. DNA of the CDR3: TGTGCCAGCAGCTCAAATACAGGGGGTGAGCAGTTCTTC.

This chain connects TRBV2 to TRBJ2-6, with 8 bases aligning to TRBD1. The V gene end was trimmed by 6 bases and the J gene end by 2 bases; junction bases not matched to a gene: 3. Looked up from germline, CDR1 is SNHLY and CDR2 is FYNNEI. The CDR3 is made up of 15 amino acids. CDR3 sequence reads: CASSQGQAGANVLTF. CDR3 nucleotides: TGTGCCAGCAGCCAGGGACAGGCTGGGGCCAACGTCCTGACTTTC.

This chain links TRBV20-1 with TRBJ1-2; D gene unclear. This CDR3 spans 11 amino acids. Trimming left V 7 bases short and J 8 bases short, with 14 bases between. Germline CDR1 and CDR2: DFQATT and SNEGSKA (reference sequence). The CDR3 here is CSGRQVVGYTF. For the CDR3, the DNA is TGCAGTGGGCGGCAGGTCGTGGGCTACACCTTC.

This chain joins TRBV7-2 and TRBJ2-7; tentative D call: TRBD2 (6 bases). The germline V gene has CDR1 SGHTA and CDR2 FQGNSA. The CDR3 totals 14 residues. V was trimmed by 2 bases and J by 7 bases, leaving 15 bases between them. CDR3 sequence (DNA): TGTGCCAGCAGCTTAAGTGGAGGGGCTGGAGAGCAGTACTTC. Translating it yields CASSLSGGAGEQYF.

The rearrangement joins TRBV4-2 to TRBJ2-2, with 7 bases identical to TRBD1. CDR1 is LGHNA and CDR2 is YNFKEQ in the germline V gene. The CDR3 length is 15 residues. V lost 1 base, J lost 2 bases, and 1 base stayed unmatched. CDR3 DNA sequence: TGTGCCAGCAGCCAAGGACAGGGAAACACCGGGGAGCTGTTTTTT. It specifies CASSQGQGNTGELFF.

This sequence joins TRBV18 and TRBJ2-5; no firm D call. Trimming removed 6 bases at V and 4 bases at J, with 12 bases between. Germline assignment: CDR1 KGHSH and CDR2 LQKENI. This CDR3 is 13 amino acids long. CDR3 sequence reads: CASSPPSTETQYF. The DNA for the CDR3 is TGTGCCAGCTCCCCCCCGAGTACAGAGACCCAGTACTTC. The full variable domain, with the rest looked up from reference TRBV18 and TRBJ2-5, is NAGVMQNPRHLVRRRGQEARLRCSPMKGHSHVYWYRQLPEEGLKFMVYLQKENIIDESGMPKERFSAEFPKEGPSILRIQQVVRGDSAAYFCASSPPSTETQYFGPGTRLLVL.

This chain joins TRBV5-1 and TRBJ2-3; tentatively, D is TRBD2 (5 bases). The CDR3 runs 14 residues. Germline CDR1 and CDR2: SGHRS and YFSETQ. V was trimmed by 4 bases and J by 4 bases, leaving 13 bases between them. The CDR3 reads CASSERIGADTQYF. The CDR3 DNA reads as TGCGCCAGCAGCGAGAGAATCGGGGCAGATACGCAGTATTTT.

The V and J genes are TRBV6-5 and TRBJ1-3; no clear D gene. The germline V and J ends were trimmed by 6 bases and 3 bases, with 12 bases remaining between them. The germline CDR1 and CDR2 sequences are MNHEY and SVGAGI. This CDR3 contains 14 residues. CDR3 in amino acids: CASSLEGGGNTIYF. CDR3 bases: TGTGCCAGCAGCCTCGAGGGTGGTGGAAACACCATATATTTT.

This clone was detected only once. The chain employs TRBV6-1 and TRBJ2-1; maybe TRBD1 (6 bases). Trimming removed 3 bases at V and 0 bases at J, with 9 bases between. This CDR3 region has 15 residues. CDR1 is MNHNS and CDR2 is SASEGT in the germline V gene. The DNA for the CDR3 is TGTGCCAGCAGTGACAGGGGAAGCTCCTACAATGAGCAGTTCTTC. Its translation is CASSDRGSSYNEQFF.

In DNA form, the CDR3 reads TGTGCCAGCAGTGTGCAGGGGGAATTAGGCTACACCTTC. Its translation is CASSVQGELGYTF. The chain uses TRBV2 and TRBJ1-2, with 7 bases fitting TRBD1. This CDR3 is 13 amino acids long. Germline V lookup: CDR1 SNHLY, CDR2 FYNNEI. The V segment lost 4 bases and the J segment 8 bases; nucleotides outside the gene matches: 7. Combining the CDR3 with reference TRBV2 and TRBJ1-2 gives the whole variable domain EPEVTQTPSHQVTQMGQEVILRCVPISNHLYFYWYRQILGQKVEFLVSFYNNEISEKSEIFDDQFSVERPDGSNFTLKIRSTKLEDSAMYFCASSVQGELGYTFGSGTRLTVV.

CDR3 amino acids: CASGKGQGETEAFF. The CDR3 DNA reads as TGTGCCAGCGGAAAAGGACAGGGGGAGACTGAAGCTTTCTTT. This chain uses TRBV2 with TRBJ1-1, with TRBD1 matching over 10 bases. Germline V gene sequence: CDR1 SNHLY, CDR2 FYNNEI. This CDR3 is built from 14 residues. Trimming took 8 bases from V and 5 from J; bases not matched to a gene: 8.

The rearrangement joins TRBV10-3 to TRBJ2-7; no firm D call. The CDR3 contains 14 residues. Germline assignment: CDR1 ENHRY and CDR2 SYGVKD. Deletions cut 3 bases from V and 2 bases from J, with 11 bases between. The CDR3 loop reads CAISEGTAPYEQYF. Written as DNA, the CDR3 is TGTGCCATCAGTGAAGGAACGGCGCCCTACGAGCAGTACTTC.